This T cell receptor (beta chain) was observed in a study of shared clonotypes between healthy human individuals. TCRdb's table, derived via immunoSEQ multiplex PCR, lists solely in-frame clones and lacks some. The sample holds some 2,000,000 clones; roughly 96% are singletons and the top ten take 0.1% to 0.15%. In germline, CDR1 is GTSNPN, CDR2 SVGIG (reference sequence). This CDR3 region has 15 residues. J gave up 8 bases and V 0 bases, and 9 bases lay outside the gene matches. Sample: naive CD4+ T cells sorted from blood. Subset noted: CD45RA+ positively selected. V usage is TRBV30 and J usage is TRBJ2-1; 8 nucleotides line up with TRBD1. This sequence was found in a man between 18 and 29 years old in good health. The CDR3 region has the DNA TGTGCCTGGAGTGTCGGGCAGGGGGCGAACGATGAGCAGTTCTTC. Translating gives CAWSVGQGANDEQFF.